These 20 T cell receptor beta chains originate from one sample sequenced in a study of tumor-infiltrating lymphocytes in primary liver carcinoma. The researchers produced TCR beta cDNA from approximately 0.45 ug total RNA with a constant-region primer. It was through three nested multiplex PCR rounds of slightly modified ARM-PCR that TCR beta libraries arose. PCR rounds one and two used TRBV1-TRBV30 forward primers with a C-beta reverse primer for 10 cycles each. TCRdb fed the multiplex PCR reads into MiXCR, producing one record per CDR3 protein. Of some 130,000 distinct CDR3 sequences listed, less than 75% are singletons. For each extraction, RNA and DNA were obtained together from approximately 20-30 mg of unsorted bulk tissue. Material for sequencing was tumor-adjacent normal liver tissue. These receptors were obtained from a woman aged 60 to 75 with primary liver carcinoma and hepatitis B virus infection.

The rearrangement uses TRBV7-9 and TRBJ2-5; no firm D call. Germline V gives CDR1 SEHNR, CDR2 FQNEAQ (reference sequence). Trimming cost V 3 bases and J 5 bases, with 16 bases left between them. CDR3 length: 15 amino acids. Here the CDR3 DNA reads TGTGCCAGCAGCTTTGAAGACCGGCGGTGGGAGACCCAGTACTTC. Translated, it gives CASSFEDRRWETQYF.

This clonotype was seen just once. Likely a read error: the CDR3 ends without its conserved phenylalanine or tryptophan. In DNA form, the CDR3 reads TGTGCCTGGATCAACCCAGGGCTCCGTAACACTGAAGCTTTCCTT. Its translation: CAWINPGLRNTEAFL. V is TRBV30 and J is TRBJ1-1; D is perhaps TRBD1 (5 bases). Germline loops: CDR1 GTSNPN, CDR2 SVGIG (reference sequence). Trimming removed 4 bases at V and 2 bases at J, with 17 bases between. This CDR3 comprises 15 residues.

Ten or more counts support this clonotype. The chain employs TRBV6-4 and TRBJ2-2; D is possibly TRBD2 (6 bases). CDR1 and CDR2 (germline): MRHNA, SNTAGT. V gave up 0 bases and J gave up 5 bases, with 13 bases separating them. This CDR3 is built from 16 residues. The chain's CDR3 is CASSDSLGGGTGELFF. CDR3 nucleotide sequence: TGTGCCAGCAGTGACTCGCTGGGAGGTGGTACCGGGGAGCTGTTTTTT.

Turning to this clonotype: The germline gene is not matched at one end of the junction; a read error may be the cause. This chain connects TRBV11-2 to TRBJ2-2; perhaps TRBD2 as D (5 bases). This CDR3 is 16 amino acids long. Germline V CDR1 and CDR2: SGHAT, FQNNGV. CDR3 amino acids: CASSDGRNTKTGVLFF. In DNA form, the CDR3 reads TGTGCCAGCAGTGACGGACGCAACACGAAAACCGGGGTGCTGTTTTTT.

Points on this clonotype: This may stem from a read error, because a much larger clone lies one nucleotide away. The CDR3 loop reads CSVAKTGTEDEKLFF. CDR3 nucleotides: TGCAGCGTTGCCAAGACGGGGACAGAGGATGAAAAACTGTTTTTT. This sequence joins TRBV29-1 and TRBJ1-4, with TRBD1 identical over 7 bases. The germline gives CDR1 SQVTM, CDR2 ANQGSEA. Germline trimming cut 4 bases from V and 6 bases from J; bases unmatched to any gene: 11. The CDR3 is made up of 15 amino acids. The full variable domain, with the rest looked up from reference TRBV29-1 and TRBJ1-4, is SAVISQKPSRDICQRGTSLTIQCQVDSQVTMMFWYRQQPGQSLTLIATANQGSEATYESGFVIDKFPISRPNLTFSTLTVSNMSPEDSSIYLCSVAKTGTEDEKLFFGSGTQLSVL.

Turning to this clonotype: In this CDR3 the conserved last residue, phenylalanine or tryptophan, is missing, so a read error is likely. The chain combines TRBV5-4 with TRBJ2-3; the match to TRBD2 covers 8 bases. Germline loops: CDR1 SGHNT, CDR2 YYREEE (reference sequence). The CDR3 has 13 amino acids. The CDR3 sequence is CTSSPTSVDTQYL. The DNA of the CDR3 is TGTACCAGCAGCCCGACTAGCGTGGATACGCAGTATCTT.

The chain recombines TRBV7-2 with TRBJ1-5; the D is unclear. This CDR3 region has 14 residues. CDR1 is SGHTA, CDR2 FQGNSA, per germline. The V and J ends lost 0 bases and 6 bases respectively, with 9 bases between them. CDR3 sequence: CASSLAPEAQPQHF. DNA for the CDR3: TGTGCCAGCAGCTTAGCGCCCGAAGCTCAGCCCCAGCATTTT.

The chain combines TRBV7-8 with TRBJ1-1; D ambiguous. V was shortened by 3 bases and J by 5 bases, with 10 bases between the two germline ends. The CDR3 extends over 13 amino acids. The germline gives CDR1 SGHVS, CDR2 FQNEAQ. Here the CDR3 reads CASSFKVLTEAFF. Written as DNA, the CDR3 is TGTGCCAGCAGCTTTAAGGTGTTGACTGAAGCTTTCTTT.

On this clonotype: The CDR3 does not close with the conserved phenylalanine or tryptophan, likely indicating a read error. V is TRBV11-2 and J is TRBJ2-3; TRBD2 aligns across 9 bases. Germline CDR1 is SGHAT and CDR2 is FQNNGV. Trimming at V came to 1 base and at J to 4 bases, leaving 9 bases not matched to a gene. The CDR3 sequence is 17 residues long. CDR3 DNA sequence: TGTGCCAGCAGCTTAGGGGGACTAGCATACACGTCAGATACGCAGTATTCT. Amino acid sequence: CASSLGGLAYTSDTQYS.

This chain links TRBV6-5 with TRBJ2-7; perhaps TRBD2 as D (5 bases). The CDR3 totals 14 residues. Trimming removed 10 bases from V and 4 bases from J, with 20 bases in between. Germline V gene lookup returns CDR1 MNHEY and CDR2 SVGAGI. The CDR3 nucleotides are TGTGCCAACAGCCTGATTCGGGATGGGTACGAGCAGTACTTC. Translated, it gives CANSLIRDGYEQYF.

Note on this clonotype: A much larger clone is a single base away; this may be a read error. The V and J genes are TRBV7-8 and TRBJ2-5, with a tentative D call TRBD1 (6 bases). The CDR3 is 14 amino acids. Trimming took off 9 bases at V and 1 base at J, with 15 bases between the two ends. The germline CDR1 and CDR2 sequences are SGHVS and FQNEAQ. Written as DNA, the CDR3 is TGTGCCAGGAGCAGGGGCGGTGCCCAAGAGACCCAGTACTTC. Translation: CARSRGGAQETQYF.

At least ten counts were recorded for this clonotype. V and J are TRBV4-1 and TRBJ2-7; D gene unclear. V lost 0 bases to trimming and J lost 7 bases, with 7 bases between them. The CDR3 has 12 amino acids. CDR1 and CDR2 from the germline V gene are MGHRA and YSYEKL. This CDR3 reads CASSQDFGEQYF. CDR3 nucleotide sequence: TGCGCCAGCAGCCAAGATTTCGGGGAGCAGTACTTC.

A note on this clonotype: At one end the junction does not follow the germline gene, possibly because of a read error. DNA of the CDR3: TGCGGTGCCGATCCGACTAGCGGGAGCCTTCGCGAGCAGTACTTC. Protein: CGADPTSGSLREQYF. The chain combines TRBV20-1 with TRBJ2-7; TRBD2 matches 12 bases. CDR1 is DFQATT and CDR2 is SNEGSKA in the germline V gene (reference sequence). This CDR3 comprises 15 residues.

The rearrangement links TRBV11-3 to TRBJ2-2, with D hard to call. The V gene lost 3 bases and the J gene lost 7 bases, with 18 bases spanning the gap. The CDR3 has 16 amino acids. Germline lookup yields CDR1 SGHNT and CDR2 YENEEA. For the CDR3, the DNA is TGTGCCAGCAGCTTGGCTTCCATTAGGGTGGGCGGGGAGCTGTTTTTT. Translating gives CASSLASIRVGGELFF. Drawing the rest from reference TRBV11-3 and TRBJ2-2, the complete variable domain is EAGVVQSPRYKIIEKKQPVAFWCNPISGHNTLYWYLQNLGQGPELLIRYENEEAVDDSQLPKDRFSAERLKGVDSTLKIQPAELGDSAVYLCASSLASIRVGGELFFGEGSRLTVL.

With regard to this clonotype: The conserved final phenylalanine or tryptophan is absent from the CDR3, which likely points to a read error. The genes are TRBV7-8 and TRBJ1-6, with 7 bases identical to TRBD1. In germline, CDR1 is SGHVS, CDR2 FQNEAQ. The junction had 7 bases not matched to a gene; V was cut back by 5 bases and J by 6 bases. The CDR3 sequence is 15 residues long. The CDR3 region has the DNA TGTGCCAGCAGCCCCCGGGACAGAGGTAATTCACCCCTCCACCTT. It encodes CASSPRDRGNSPLHL.

By share of the sample, this clonotype is medium-sized (0.01 to 0.1%). This sequence joins TRBV11-2 and TRBJ2-1, with D possibly being TRBD2 (7 bases). The CDR3 sequence is 14 residues long. Germline lookup yields CDR1 SGHAT and CDR2 FQNNGV. V dropped 5 bases and J dropped 5 bases, with 13 bases sitting between them. Written as DNA, the CDR3 is TGTGCCAGCAGCGTGGGGGGGGCAGACAATGAGCAGTTCTTC. Amino acids: CASSVGGADNEQFF.

The chain has TRBV7-6 and TRBJ1-4, with TRBD1 matching 9 bases. There are 19 residues in the CDR3. The ends lost 1 base at V and 0 bases at J; junction bases unmatched: 9. The germline CDR1 and CDR2 sequences are SGHVS and FNYEAQ. CDR3 sequence reads: CASSLGSARTGATNEKLFF. In DNA, the CDR3 is TGTGCCAGCAGCTTAGGAAGTGCCAGGACAGGGGCAACTAATGAAAAACTGTTTTTT. The whole variable domain, filled in from reference TRBV7-6 and TRBJ1-4, reads GAGVSQSPRYKVTKRGQDVALRCDPISGHVSLYWYRQALGQGPEFLTYFNYEAQQDKSGLPNDRFSAERPEGSISTLTIQRTEQRDSAMYRCASSLGSARTGATNEKLFFGSGTQLSVL.

This chain uses TRBV6-5 with TRBJ2-1; TRBD1 aligns across 7 bases. The V gene's germline CDR1 is MNHEY and CDR2 SVGAGI. The CDR3 is 16 amino acids. The junction had 11 bases not matched to a gene; V was cut back by 2 bases and J by 7 bases. The CDR3 bases are TGTGCCAGCAGTTACCCGGGACAGTGGGCGCGGAATGAGCAGTTCTTC. Its translation is CASSYPGQWARNEQFF.

The chain employs TRBV11-2 and TRBJ2-7, with TRBD1 as a possible D gene (6 bases). CDR3 length equals 14 residues. Germline loops: CDR1 SGHAT, CDR2 FQNNGV. V lost 5 bases to trimming and J lost 3 bases, with 14 bases between them. As DNA, the CDR3 is TGTGCCAGCAGCACCCAAGGGGGATGCTACGAGCAGTACTTC. Amino acids: CASSTQGGCYEQYF. Complete variable domain (other parts from reference TRBV11-2 and TRBJ2-7): EAGVAQSPRYKIIEKRQSVAFWCNPISGHATLYWYQQILGQGPKLLIQFQNNGVVDDSQLPKDRFSAERLKGVDSTLKIQPAKLEDSAVYLCASSTQGGCYEQYFGPGTRLTVT.

This chain uses TRBV28 with TRBJ1-4; 8 nucleotides match TRBD1. Trimming cost V 6 bases and J 8 bases; bases outside gene matches: 8. CDR1 is MDHEN and CDR2 is SYDVKM in the germline V gene. This CDR3 is built from 14 residues. CDR3 sequence (DNA): TGTGCCAGCAGCCCCTGGCAGGGGGCCGAAAAACTGTTTTTT. Translating gives CASSPWQGAEKLFF.